Shown below are 16 T cell receptor beta chains from a single sample sequenced in a study of blood T cell repertoires in COVID-19. The repertoire was sequenced with immunoSEQ multiplex PCR; TCRdb's copy has only in-frame clones and lacks some. The sample contains approximately 250,000 clones, more than 65% of which appear only once. Material for sequencing was peripheral blood. The receptors originated from a middle-aged man who had recovered from COVID-19.

The chain couples TRBV11-2 to TRBJ2-1, with D unclear. Germline values: CDR1 SGHAT, CDR2 FQNNGV. The CDR3 totals 11 residues. V was clipped by 3 bases and J by 7 bases, with 4 bases between them. Here the CDR3 DNA reads TGTGCCAGCAGCTTCAAAAATGAGCAGTTCTTC. This gives the protein CASSFKNEQFF.

The rearrangement joins TRBV5-1 to TRBJ2-7; no reliable D call. Trimming shortened V by 3 bases and J by 3 bases, and 7 bases separated the two germline ends. From germline, CDR1 is SGHRS and CDR2 YFSETQ. The CDR3 covers 12 residues. The CDR3 loop is CASSSTGYEQYF. The DNA of the CDR3 is TGCGCCAGCAGCTCCACGGGCTACGAGCAGTACTTC.

The V call is TRBV30, the J call TRBJ2-2; D call uncertain. This CDR3 spans 14 amino acids. CDR1 GTSNPN and CDR2 SVGIG come from the germline V gene (reference sequence). V lost 3 bases and J lost 2, with 10 bases in between. The CDR3 DNA is TGTGCCTGGAGACAGACCTCAAACACCGGGGAGCTGTTTTTT. Protein product: CAWRQTSNTGELFF.

This CDR3 reads CASSEALGTATEAFF. As DNA, the CDR3 is TGTGCCAGCAGTGAAGCGTTGGGGACAGCGACTGAAGCTTTCTTT. The V gene is TRBV2, the J gene TRBJ1-1; 7 bases align to TRBD1. The V segment lost 0 bases and the J segment 5 bases; nucleotides outside the gene matches: 6. The CDR3 contains 15 residues. Germline V gives CDR1 SNHLY, CDR2 FYNNEI. Full variable domain (remainder filled in from reference TRBV2 and TRBJ1-1): EPEVTQTPSHQVTQMGQEVILRCVPISNHLYFYWYRQILGQKVEFLVSFYNNEISEKSEIFDDQFSVERPDGSNFTLKIRSTKLEDSAMYFCASSEALGTATEAFFGQGTRLTVV.

This rearrangement joins TRBV9 to TRBJ1-1; the D is unclear. The CDR3 has 13 residues. CDR1 and CDR2 from the germline V gene are SGDLS and YYNGEE. Trimming shortened V by 0 bases and J by 0 bases, and 3 bases separated the two germline ends. The CDR3 loop is CASSVVVNTEAFF. The CDR3 nucleotides read TGTGCCAGCAGCGTAGTAGTGAACACTGAAGCTTTCTTT.

The table lists this clone with a count of one. The chain carries TRBV3-1 (or the pseudogene TRBV3-2) and TRBJ2-5, with 11 bases matching TRBD2. Germline loops: CDR1 LGHDT, CDR2 YNNKEL (reference sequence). This CDR3 is 15 amino acids long. V lost 5 bases, J lost 5 bases, and 7 bases stayed unmatched. This CDR3 is CASSYSGGAKETQYF. The CDR3 nucleotides read TGTGCCAGCAGCTATAGCGGGGGGGCAAAGGAGACCCAGTACTTC.

The V call is TRBV7-9, the J call TRBJ2-2, with 7 nucleotides matching TRBD1. This CDR3 contains 16 residues. V lost 2 bases to trimming and J lost 5 bases; unmatched junction nucleotides: 8. Germline V CDR1 and CDR2: SEHNR, FQNEAQ (reference sequence). The CDR3 is CASSLWAGGRTGELFF. As DNA, the CDR3 is TGTGCCAGCAGCTTATGGGCAGGGGGAAGGACCGGGGAGCTGTTTTTT.

The DNA of the CDR3 is TGTGCCTGGAGTTCCCCTGCGGCAGGGGGCCGCACTGAAGCTTTCTTT. Amino acids: CAWSSPAAGGRTEAFF. This chain uses TRBV30 with TRBJ1-1; 8 positions match TRBD1. From germline, CDR1 is GTSNPN and CDR2 SVGIG (reference sequence). This CDR3 is 16 amino acids long. Unmatched junction bases numbered 12, after V lost 2 bases and J lost 4 bases.

The chain links TRBV5-1 to TRBJ1-1, with D possibly matching TRBD1 (5 bases). Germline CDR1 SGHRS, CDR2 YFSETQ. Trimming took 0 bases from V and 3 from J, leaving 9 bases between them. The CDR3 contains 14 residues. For the CDR3, the DNA is TGCGCCAGCAGCTTGGTTCGGGGGGACACTGAAGCTTTCTTT. Translation gives CASSLVRGDTEAFF.

This clone was counted between two and nine times. The chain is built from TRBV6-4 and TRBJ1-4, with D possibly TRBD1 on 6 matching bases. Germline values: CDR1 MRHNA, CDR2 SNTAGT. V lost 0 bases and J lost 7, with 18 bases in between. This CDR3 spans 17 amino acids. This CDR3 reads CASSDSSAGQGPEKLFF. Written as DNA, the CDR3 is TGTGCCAGCAGTGACTCCTCCGCCGGCCAGGGGCCTGAAAAACTGTTTTTT.

The chain employs TRBV29-1 and TRBJ2-7, with a tentative D call TRBD1 (5 bases). Per germline, CDR1 SQVTM and CDR2 ANQGSEA. V was cut by 2 bases and J by 9 bases, with 11 bases left in between. CDR3 size: 11 residues. CDR3 sequence reads: CSVEHGRGQYF. For the CDR3, the DNA is TGCAGCGTTGAACATGGTAGGGGGCAGTACTTC.

This chain links TRBV30 with TRBJ1-2, with TRBD1 as a possible D gene (6 bases). The CDR3 totals 14 residues. V was clipped by 3 bases and J by 4 bases, with 15 bases between them. Germline values: CDR1 GTSNPN, CDR2 SVGIG (reference sequence). For the CDR3, the DNA is TGTGCCTGGAGCCAACAGGGTCCCGTCTATGGCTACACCTTC. Amino acid sequence: CAWSQQGPVYGYTF.

The chain joins TRBV7-6 to TRBJ2-5, with D hard to call. Trimming shortened V by 5 bases and J by 5 bases, and 12 bases separated the two germline ends. This CDR3 spans 13 amino acids. In germline, CDR1 is SGHVS, CDR2 FNYEAQ. CDR3 residues: CASSPLFGETQYF. DNA of the CDR3: TGTGCCAGCAGCCCACTATTTGGGGAGACCCAGTACTTC. The variable domain in full, completed from reference TRBV7-6 and TRBJ2-5, reads GAGVSQSPRYKVTKRGQDVALRCDPISGHVSLYWYRQALGQGPEFLTYFNYEAQQDKSGLPNDRFSAERPEGSISTLTIQRTEQRDSAMYRCASSPLFGETQYFGPGTRLLVL.

The V and J genes are TRBV7-2 and TRBJ1-1; 8 bases map to TRBD1. CDR1 is SGHTA, CDR2 FQGNSA, per germline. The V segment lost 4 bases and the J segment 1 base; nucleotides outside the gene matches: 2. The CDR3 loop spans 14 amino acids. CDR3 loop: CASSWTGRNTEAFF. In DNA form, the CDR3 reads TGTGCCAGCAGCTGGACAGGGAGGAACACTGAAGCTTTCTTT.

The gene calls are TRBV27 and TRBJ2-2, with a weak D call TRBD1 (6 bases). This CDR3 region has 14 residues. V shed 3 bases and J shed 10 bases, with 15 bases lying between them. Germline CDR1 and CDR2: MNHEY and SMNVEV (reference sequence). CDR3 coding DNA: TGTGCCAGCAGTTTCATGTCGGGACACCCGGAGCTGTTTTTT. This codes for CASSFMSGHPELFF.

This clone was counted a few times. V and J are TRBV18 and TRBJ2-7, with D possibly matching TRBD1 (6 bases). The CDR3 contains 13 residues. The V gene's germline CDR1 is KGHSH and CDR2 LQKENI. V lost 6 bases and J lost 3, with 12 bases in between. Written as DNA, the CDR3 is TGTGCCAGCTCGCCAACACAGGGCTACGAGCAGTACTTC. Translated: CASSPTQGYEQYF.